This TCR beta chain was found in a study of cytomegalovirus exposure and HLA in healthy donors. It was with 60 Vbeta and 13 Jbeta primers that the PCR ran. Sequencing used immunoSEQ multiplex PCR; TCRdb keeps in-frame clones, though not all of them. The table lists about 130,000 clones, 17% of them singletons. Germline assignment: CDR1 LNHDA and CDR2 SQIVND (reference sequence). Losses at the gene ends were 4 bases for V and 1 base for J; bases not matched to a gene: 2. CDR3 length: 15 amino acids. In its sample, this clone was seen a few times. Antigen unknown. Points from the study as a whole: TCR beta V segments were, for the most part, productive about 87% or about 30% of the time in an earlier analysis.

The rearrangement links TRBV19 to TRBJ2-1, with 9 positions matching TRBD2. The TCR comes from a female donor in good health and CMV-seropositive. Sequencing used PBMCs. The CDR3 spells CASSNSGRSYNEQFF. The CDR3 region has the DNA TGTGCCAGTAGTAATAGCGGGAGATCCTACAATGAGCAGTTCTTC.